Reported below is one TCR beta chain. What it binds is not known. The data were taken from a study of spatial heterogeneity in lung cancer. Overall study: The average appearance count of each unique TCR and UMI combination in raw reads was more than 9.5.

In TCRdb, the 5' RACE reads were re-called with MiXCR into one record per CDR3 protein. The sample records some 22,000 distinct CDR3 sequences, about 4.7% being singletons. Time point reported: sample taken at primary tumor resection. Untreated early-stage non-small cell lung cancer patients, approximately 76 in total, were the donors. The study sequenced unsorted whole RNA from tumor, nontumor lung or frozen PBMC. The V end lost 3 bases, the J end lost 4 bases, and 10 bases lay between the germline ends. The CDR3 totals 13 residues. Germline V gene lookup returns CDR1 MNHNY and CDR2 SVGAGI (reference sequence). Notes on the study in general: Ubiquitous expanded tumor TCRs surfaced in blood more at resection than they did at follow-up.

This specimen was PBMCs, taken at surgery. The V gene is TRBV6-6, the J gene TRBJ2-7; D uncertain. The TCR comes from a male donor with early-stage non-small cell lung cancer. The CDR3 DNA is TGTGCCAGCAGTTATTCCACAGAGTACGAGCAGTACTTC. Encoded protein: CASSYSTEYEQYF.